The 4 T cell receptor beta chains presented below share a single source sample, sequenced in a study of tumor and adjacent non-tumor tissue in lung cancer. RNA was extracted from bulk tissue without any cell sorting. The library came from three nested PCR rounds adapted from ARM-PCR protocols. TCRdb fed the multiplex PCR reads into MiXCR, producing one record per CDR3 protein. Counted here are approximately 65,000 distinct CDR3 sequences, 55% to 70% occurring once; the ten biggest clones make up 20%. Sequencing was performed on lung tumor tissue. The receptors were sampled from a man aged 45-65 years with non-small cell lung cancer.

On this clonotype: A much larger clonotype is one base distant, so this may be a read error. The rearrangement links TRBV29-1 to TRBJ2-1; D is perhaps TRBD2 (6 bases). The germline gives CDR1 SQVTM, CDR2 ANQGSEA. The CDR3 consists of 14 residues. The CDR3 sequence is CSVDSWGGANELFF. The CDR3 bases are TGCAGCGTTGATTCGTGGGGCGGGGCAAATGAGCTGTTCTTC.

This clonotype was counted at least ten times. This rearrangement joins TRBV5-1 to TRBJ2-7; no definite D call. V lost 2 bases and J lost 2, with 20 bases in between. This CDR3 is 17 amino acids long. The germline V gene has CDR1 SGHRS and CDR2 YFSETQ. CDR3 amino acids: CASSFGVNGLGPYEQYF. The CDR3, as DNA: TGCGCCAGCAGCTTTGGAGTTAACGGCCTAGGGCCCTACGAGCAGTACTTC. Looking up the rest from reference TRBV5-1 and TRBJ2-7 gives the full variable domain: KAGVTQTPRYLIKTRGQQVTLSCSPISGHRSVSWYQQTPGQGLQFLFEYFSETQRNKGNFPGRFSGRQFSNSRSEMNVSTLELGDSALYLCASSFGVNGLGPYEQYFGPGTRLTVT.

A remark on this clonotype: A much larger clone differs by one base, so this may be a read error. The chain employs TRBV13 and TRBJ2-2; D might be TRBD1 (5 bases). The CDR3 covers 16 residues. V shed 5 bases and J shed 6 bases, with 19 bases lying between them. Germline V gene data show CDR1 as PRHDT and CDR2 as FYEKMQ (reference sequence). CDR3 nucleotide sequence: TGTGCCAGCAGCCCTCGGACACAATGGACCGCCGGGGAGCTGTTTTTT. As protein: CASSPRTQWTAGELFF.

This clonotype was observed at least ten times. A read error may explain this, as a much larger clone is one base away. The chain carries TRBV5-1 and TRBJ2-1; perhaps TRBD2 as D (6 bases). Looked up from germline, CDR1 is SGHRS and CDR2 is YFSETQ. This CDR3 spans 15 amino acids. V lost 4 bases to trimming and J lost 7 bases, with 18 bases between them. This chain's CDR3 is CASSRTNGSANEQFF. The DNA for the CDR3 is TGCGCCAGCAGCCGGACTAACGGGAGTGCAAATGAGCAGTTCTTC.